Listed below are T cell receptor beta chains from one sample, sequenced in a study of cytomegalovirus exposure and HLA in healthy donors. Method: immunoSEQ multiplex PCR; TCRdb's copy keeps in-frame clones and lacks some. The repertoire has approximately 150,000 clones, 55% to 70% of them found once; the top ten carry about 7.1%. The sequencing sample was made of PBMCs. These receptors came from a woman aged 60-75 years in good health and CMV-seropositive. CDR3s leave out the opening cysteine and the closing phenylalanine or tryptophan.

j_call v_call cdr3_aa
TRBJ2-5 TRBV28 ASSLAGGTQETQY
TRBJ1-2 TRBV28 ASSIRDRGYGYT
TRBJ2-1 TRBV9 ASSRRSGHGTYNEQF
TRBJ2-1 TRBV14 ASSQLAGGYNEQF
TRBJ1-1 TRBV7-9 ASNKDSLNTEAF
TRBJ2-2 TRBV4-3 ASSQDWASGSSGELF
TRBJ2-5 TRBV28 ASSPLAGVSETQY
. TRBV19 ATMGATYEQY
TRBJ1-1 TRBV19 ASIWGGGMNTEAF
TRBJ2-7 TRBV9 ASSGRLAGEHEQY
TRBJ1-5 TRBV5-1 ASSLGVRGQPQH
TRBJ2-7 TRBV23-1 ASSREGELGEQY
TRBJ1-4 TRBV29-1 SVDAGINEKLF
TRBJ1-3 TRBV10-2 ASRQGTSGNTIY
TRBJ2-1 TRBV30 AWSELELYNEQF
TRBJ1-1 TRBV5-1 ASSQGTVNTEAF
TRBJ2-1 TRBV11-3 ASSLDHTGANEQF
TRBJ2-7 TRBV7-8 ASRKTGTYEQY
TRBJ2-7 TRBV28 ASSSIDGSGRYEQY
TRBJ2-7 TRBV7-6 ASSLTSGTTYEQY